One sample yielded the 32 T cell receptor beta chains listed below, sequenced in a study of graft-versus-host responses after intestinal transplantation. The assay was immunoSEQ multiplex PCR, and TCRdb's table has in-frame clones only and misses some. This table has around 100,000 clones, approximately 84% appearing once. These TCRs' antigens remain unknown. Material: unstimulated CD4+ T cells sorted from spleen or lymph node cells, obtained before transplant. The receptors come from a human donor who was the organ donor for an intestinal transplant.

This clone has a handful of counts. The V call is TRBV7-2, the J call TRBJ1-2, with D hard to call. V lost 5 bases and J 8 bases, leaving 12 bases between the germline ends. The CDR3 sequence is 12 residues long. The germline gives CDR1 SGHTA, CDR2 FQGNSA. The CDR3 nucleotides are TGTGCCAGCAGCAGTGGCCCGGGGGGCTACACCTTC. It is translated as CASSSGPGGYTF.

The V gene is TRBV6-6, the J gene TRBJ2-7; 11 nucleotides agree with TRBD1. This CDR3 contains 15 residues. Trimming at V came to 2 bases and at J to 0 bases, leaving 0 bases not matched to a gene. Germline V gene data show CDR1 as MNHNY and CDR2 as SVGAGI (reference sequence). In nucleotides, the CDR3 is TGTGCCAGCAGTTACGGGACAGGGGGCTCCTACGAGCAGTACTTC. Translated: CASSYGTGGSYEQYF.

This clone showed up just a few times. This rearrangement joins TRBV19 to TRBJ1-2; D uncertain. V was cut by 0 bases and J by 4 bases, with 6 bases left in between. The CDR3 is 13 residues long. Germline-derived CDR1 and CDR2 are LNHDA and SQIVND (reference sequence). In DNA, the CDR3 is TGTGCCAGTAGTATAGAATGGAGCTATGGCTACACCTTC. As protein: CASSIEWSYGYTF. The whole variable domain, filled in from reference TRBV19 and TRBJ1-2, reads DGGITQSPKYLFRKEGQNVTLSCEQNLNHDAMYWYRQDPGQGLRLIYYSQIVNDFQKGDIAEGYSVSREKKESFPLTVTSAQKNPTAFYLCASSIEWSYGYTFGSGTRLTVV.

V and J are TRBV5-4 and TRBJ2-3; TRBD1 matches 9 bases. Germline loops: CDR1 SGHNT, CDR2 YYREEE (reference sequence). Trimming at V came to 4 bases and at J to 1 base, leaving 4 bases not matched to a gene. The CDR3 length is 15 residues. The CDR3 sequence is CASSRGQGRTDTQYF. Written as DNA, the CDR3 is TGTGCCAGCAGCAGGGGACAGGGACGCACAGATACGCAGTATTTT.

V gene TRBV11-2 combines with J gene TRBJ1-2, with D possibly being TRBD1 (5 bases). Looked up from germline, CDR1 is SGHAT and CDR2 is FQNNGV. The CDR3 length is 15 residues. The V and J ends lost 5 bases and 7 bases respectively, with 20 bases between them. As DNA, the CDR3 is TGTGCCAGCAGCCACTCGGGGGGTTTTCGTCGTGGCTACACCTTC. It yields the protein CASSHSGGFRRGYTF.

The chain carries TRBV28 and TRBJ1-2; D not resolved. Germline V lookup: CDR1 MDHEN, CDR2 SYDVKM. The CDR3 is 15 residues long. The V end lost 5 bases, the J end lost 2 bases, and 15 bases lay between the germline ends. CDR3 nucleotides: TGTGCCAGCAGTCTCCCCCGAGGAGGAAACTATGGCTACACCTTC. Translated, it gives CASSLPRGGNYGYTF.

This clone was detected once. The gene calls are TRBV5-1 and TRBJ2-2, with 12 bases fitting TRBD2. Per germline, CDR1 SGHRS and CDR2 YFSETQ. CDR3 length equals 15 residues. V lost 2 bases to trimming and J lost 5 bases; unmatched junction nucleotides: 1. CDR3 DNA: TGCGCCAGCAGCTTTACTAGCGGGGGGACCGGGGAGCTGTTTTTT. This codes for CASSFTSGGTGELFF.

This chain joins TRBV5-1 and TRBJ2-7; possibly TRBD1 for D (6 bases). The CDR3 covers 15 residues. The V gene's germline CDR1 is SGHRS and CDR2 YFSETQ. Trimming removed 2 bases at V and 0 bases at J, with 12 bases between. The CDR3 region is CASSLNTGSSYEQYF. The CDR3 DNA is TGCGCCAGCAGCTTAAATACAGGGAGCTCCTACGAGCAGTACTTC.

V is TRBV5-6 and J is TRBJ1-6; D unclear. CDR1 and CDR2 from the germline V gene are SGHDT and YYEEEE. The CDR3 contains 13 residues. V was clipped by 0 bases and J by 9 bases, with 7 bases between them. Here the CDR3 DNA reads TGTGCCAGCAGCTTGGGTATCAGTTCACCCCTCCACTTT. Its translation is CASSLGISSPLHF.

The rearrangement links TRBV7-2 to TRBJ1-6; D call uncertain. V dropped 4 bases and J dropped 7 bases, with 14 bases sitting between them. The CDR3 totals 15 residues. The germline gives CDR1 SGHTA, CDR2 FQGNSA. CDR3 coding DNA: TGTGCCAGCAGCTCTTTTGGGCAGTGGAATTCACCCCTCCACTTT. It codes for CASSSFGQWNSPLHF. Full variable domain (missing parts from reference TRBV7-2 and TRBJ1-6): GAGVSQSPSNKVTEKGKDVELRCDPISGHTALYWYRQSLGQGLEFLIYFQGNSAPDKSGLPSDRFSAERTGGSVSTLTIQRTQQEDSAVYLCASSSFGQWNSPLHFGNGTRLTVT.

The rearrangement links TRBV10-3 to TRBJ2-7; 10 bases line up with TRBD1. Germline trimming cut 6 bases from V and 2 bases from J; bases unmatched to any gene: 4. The CDR3 is made up of 14 amino acids. The germline V gene has CDR1 ENHRY and CDR2 SYGVKD. CDR3 sequence (DNA): TGTGCCATCAGAGGACAGGGGGGTCCCTACGAGCAGTACTTC. The encoded protein is CAIRGQGGPYEQYF.

The DNA of the CDR3 is TGTGCCAGCAGTACAGGGGGCTTAGGCTACACCTTC. Protein product: CASSTGGLGYTF. The chain employs TRBV28 and TRBJ1-2, with 9 positions matching TRBD1. J gave up 8 bases and V 5 bases, and 3 bases lay outside the gene matches. The CDR3 spans 12 residues. Looked up from germline, CDR1 is MDHEN and CDR2 is SYDVKM.

The rearrangement joins TRBV28 to TRBJ1-5; 7 nucleotides line up with TRBD1. Per germline, CDR1 MDHEN and CDR2 SYDVKM. CDR3 length equals 15 residues. V was clipped by 6 bases and J by 4 bases; unmatched bases: 9. The DNA for the CDR3 is TGTGCCAGCAGATGGGGGACAGTTTCAAATCAGCCCCAGCATTTT. Encoded protein: CASRWGTVSNQPQHF.

The V call is TRBV4-2, the J call TRBJ1-4, with D possibly matching TRBD1 (5 bases). This CDR3 has 16 amino acids. Germline V gene lookup returns CDR1 LGHNA and CDR2 YNFKEQ. The V gene lost 5 bases and the J gene lost 5 bases, with 18 bases spanning the gap. CDR3 in DNA: TGTGCCAGCAGCGCACGGCCGGGGACGGCCAATGAAAAACTGTTTTTT. Amino acids: CASSARPGTANEKLFF.

The sample holds one count of this clone. The chain has TRBV7-9 and TRBJ2-1; D gene unclear. This CDR3 spans 13 amino acids. Trimming pared 3 bases from V and 5 bases from J, leaving 8 bases between. Germline loops: CDR1 SEHNR, CDR2 FQNEAQ (reference sequence). CDR3 loop: CASSFRRNNEQFF. CDR3 bases: TGTGCCAGCAGCTTTCGCCGGAACAATGAGCAGTTCTTC.

This chain connects TRBV7-9 to TRBJ1-3; the D gene is possibly TRBD1 (5 bases). Deletions cut 5 bases from V and 0 bases from J, with 11 bases between. The germline V gene encodes CDR1 SEHNR and CDR2 FQNEAQ (reference sequence). CDR3 size: 15 residues. The CDR3 DNA is TGTGCCAGCAGCGTAGACAGTAACTCTGGAAACACCATATATTTT. Its protein product is CASSVDSNSGNTIYF.

V is TRBV6-1 and J is TRBJ1-1, with TRBD1 as a possible D gene (6 bases). The CDR3 has 13 amino acids. The germline gives CDR1 MNHNS, CDR2 SASEGT. Trimming pared 6 bases from V and 5 bases from J, leaving 13 bases between. The CDR3 nucleotides read TGTGCCAGCAGCGCAGGGGTTCGAACTGAAGCTTTCTTT. Its translation is CASSAGVRTEAFF.

The chain uses TRBV11-2 and TRBJ1-1, with D uncertain. CDR1 SGHAT and CDR2 FQNNGV come from the germline V gene. This CDR3 contains 13 residues. V lost 5 bases to trimming and J lost 2 bases, with 9 bases between them. Written as DNA, the CDR3 is TGTGCCAGCAGCCCCATCGTAAACACTGAAGCTTTCTTT. Amino acids: CASSPIVNTEAFF.

The CDR3, as DNA: TGCGCCAGCAGCCAAACTAGACTAGGAGTAGACTCTGAAAAACTGTTTTTT. This gives the protein CASSQTRLGVDSEKLFF. V gene TRBV4-1 combines with J gene TRBJ1-4, with D uncertain. This CDR3 is 17 amino acids long. Germline V gives CDR1 MGHRA, CDR2 YSYEKL. V was clipped by 2 bases and J by 7 bases, with 20 bases between them.

The chain recombines TRBV6-1 with TRBJ1-6; D is unclear. The CDR3 extends over 13 amino acids. Trimming stripped 8 bases from V and 9 bases from J, with 14 bases between. The germline V gene encodes CDR1 MNHNS and CDR2 SASEGT. CDR3 loop: CASGRVLSSPLHF. The DNA for the CDR3 is TGTGCCAGCGGTAGGGTCCTCAGTTCACCCCTCCACTTT.

This clone came up a few times. The V and J genes are TRBV6-1 and TRBJ1-4; D remains ambiguous. Trimming left V 6 bases short and J 4 bases short, with 12 bases between. Per germline, CDR1 MNHNS and CDR2 SASEGT. The CDR3 runs to 14 residues. For the CDR3, the DNA is TGTGCCAGCAGCGACCCACCGCTTAATGAAAAACTGTTTTTT. Protein product: CASSDPPLNEKLFF.

The chain has TRBV6-6 and TRBJ1-3; D might be TRBD1 (5 bases). CDR1 is MNHNY and CDR2 is SVGAGI in the germline V gene (reference sequence). Trimming pared 9 bases from V and 8 bases from J, leaving 17 bases between. CDR3 length equals 13 residues. The DNA for the CDR3 is TGTGCCAGTTCGGGGGGGGAGGCATACACCATATATTTT. Its protein product is CASSGGEAYTIYF.

J is TRBJ2-1 and V is TRBV7-6, with no clear D. Per germline, CDR1 SGHVS and CDR2 FNYEAQ. This CDR3 comprises 13 residues. Between the trimmed V and J ends, which lost 3 bases and 9 bases, there was a span of 12 bases. The chain's CDR3 is CASSFVGVGEQFF. DNA of the CDR3: TGTGCCAGCAGCTTCGTGGGTGTTGGTGAGCAGTTCTTC.

The chain recombines TRBV10-2 with TRBJ1-1; D is uncertain. The CDR3 is made up of 16 amino acids. Germline values: CDR1 WSHSY, CDR2 SAAADI. Trimming stripped 5 bases from V and 1 base from J, with 17 bases between. CDR3 DNA: TGCGCCAGCAGTCCTGAGGACCTCCCGGCGAACACTGAAGCTTTCTTT. Residues: CASSPEDLPANTEAFF.

V gene TRBV4-1 combines with J gene TRBJ1-4, with 7 nucleotides matching TRBD1. The CDR3 length is 14 residues. Germline trimming cut 4 bases from V and 6 bases from J; bases unmatched to any gene: 5. Per germline, CDR1 MGHRA and CDR2 YSYEKL. CDR3 in amino acids: CASSPTGTYEKLFF. As DNA, the CDR3 is TGCGCCAGCAGCCCGACAGGGACTTATGAAAAACTGTTTTTT.

This rearrangement joins TRBV7-2 to TRBJ1-2; tentatively, D is TRBD1 (6 bases). The CDR3 has 14 amino acids. The germline CDR1 and CDR2 sequences are SGHTA and FQGNSA. V was clipped by 1 base and J by 2 bases, with 8 bases between them. The CDR3 DNA reads TGTGCCAGCAGCTTAGTAAGGGGGAACTATGGCTACACCTTC. The encoded protein is CASSLVRGNYGYTF.

V is TRBV6-5 and J is TRBJ2-3, with 8 positions matching TRBD1. Germline values: CDR1 MNHEY, CDR2 SVGAGI. V lost 4 bases, J lost 8 bases, and 11 bases stayed unmatched. The CDR3 has 15 residues. CDR3 residues: CASSFRGTGRGTQYF. Here the CDR3 DNA reads TGTGCCAGCAGTTTCCGGGGGACAGGTCGAGGTACGCAGTATTTT.

The rearrangement joins TRBV6-5 to TRBJ1-5; D gene unclear. V lost 8 bases and J 9 bases, leaving 14 bases between the germline ends. The CDR3 consists of 12 residues. CDR1 and CDR2 (germline): MNHEY, SVGAGI. CDR3 DNA: TGTGCCAGCGGAGCAGGATCGTTGCCCCAGCATTTT. It yields the protein CASGAGSLPQHF.

This clone was observed a single time. DNA of the CDR3: TGTGCCAGTAGTATCCAGGGCGGAGGAAACACCATATATTTT. It specifies CASSIQGGGNTIYF. The V and J genes are TRBV19 and TRBJ1-3; possible D gene TRBD1, 5 bases. The ends were cut back, 3 bases at V and 4 bases at J, with 10 bases in the middle. There are 14 residues in the CDR3. Germline V gene data show CDR1 as LNHDA and CDR2 as SQIVND (reference sequence).

This chain links TRBV28 with TRBJ1-3; D not resolved. Germline lookup yields CDR1 MDHEN and CDR2 SYDVKM. V lost 10 bases and J lost 0, with 7 bases in between. The CDR3 is made up of 12 amino acids. CDR3 sequence: CATAASGNTIYF. CDR3 nucleotides: TGTGCCACCGCAGCCTCTGGAAACACCATATATTTT.

The CDR3 spells CASSLKTVGTSYTQYF. In DNA, the CDR3 is TGTGCCAGCAGCTTGAAAACCGTCGGGACGTCTTATACGCAGTATTTT. J is TRBJ2-3 and V is TRBV5-6; D might be TRBD1 or TRBD2, each matching 5 bases. CDR3 length: 16 amino acids. Trimming took 1 base from V and 7 from J, leaving 19 bases between them. Germline V gene data show CDR1 as SGHDT and CDR2 as YYEEEE.

The CDR3 sequence: CASSELPNSSYEQYF. In nucleotides, the CDR3 is TGTGCCAGCAGTGAGTTACCTAATAGCTCCTACGAGCAGTACTTC. The chain recombines TRBV6-1 with TRBJ2-7; no reliable D call. Trimming cost V 3 bases and J 0 bases, with 12 bases left between them. The CDR3 sequence is 15 residues long. The germline V gene has CDR1 MNHNS and CDR2 SASEGT.